This TCR beta chain came from a study of early T cells in non-severe SARS-CoV-2 infection (dated by TCRdb to the early 2020s). For the study in its entirety: Because TCR sequencing relied on bulk RNA taken from unsorted whole blood, pairing of alpha and beta chains was not possible.

The study at large found these results: VDJdb matching was skewed toward anti-spike CD8 responses and likely underestimated virus-specific expansions by missing private and CD4 specificities.

A case-control design nested within a healthcare worker cohort in London, UK, was used, with weekly nasopharyngeal swab PCR tests and blood sampling performed. Healthcare workers were recruited between 23 and 31 March 2020, during the week of the UK lockdown, and were followed weekly for up to roughly 16 weeks. The library was made by 5' RACE. Sequencing instrument: NextSeq 500. To correct for sequencing error and PCR bias, the TCR library protocol tagged individual cDNA molecules with unique molecular identifiers. Both TCR alpha and beta chains were sequenced, and tight co-correlation was observed between alpha and beta sequence abundances in each sample. From the authors' description of their analysis: Decombinator V4 was used to annotate TCR sequences for V gene, J gene and CDR3. Expanded TCRs were defined as changing significantly between any two time points under a Poisson model with p below 0.0001. TCR abundances were normalised to the total number of TCRs sequenced per sample and expressed as counts per million. VDJdb, accessed on 1 November 2021, was searched for TCRs annotated for CMV, EBV and SARS-CoV-2, and TCRs annotated for more than one antigen were excluded. TCRdb took the public reads, trimmed them with fastp at Q25, ran MiXCR for clone calling and kept in-frame beta chains. Identical CDR3 protein sequences are pooled into one entry, listed with their most common genes and DNA. The V and J calls were determined by TCRdb, not by the authors. The table for this sample lists tens of thousands of distinct CDR3 sequences; around 13% of them were counted only once. 5% to 7.5% of the sample goes to the ten largest clones.

This clonotype appeared a few times. What this receptor recognizes is not known. Base quality data are lacking; no much larger clone is found one base away. Specimen: whole blood. The clonotype was recovered from an adult who was a healthcare worker with PCR-confirmed SARS-CoV-2 infection or an uninfected control (not recorded which).

CDR3 loop: CASSQVGAAGGTEAFF. The DNA sequence is given as TGCGCCAGCAGCCAAGTCGGGGCAGCGGGGGGCACTGAAGCTTTCTTT. Recombination connected TRBV4-3 to TRBJ1-1; tentative D gene TRBD1, with 5 bases matching. V and J lose 1 base and 4 bases, and a span of 16 bases separates them. Looking up the germline V gene yields CDR1 LGHNA and CDR2 YSLEER. Inclusive of the bounding cysteine and phenylalanine, the CDR3 is 16 residues long. The retained sequence is limited to the CDR3, 48 bases, with the frame set at the first base.